These T cell receptor beta chains were read from a single sample in a study of blood T cell repertoires in COVID-19. Clones were read by immunoSEQ multiplex PCR, and TCRdb kept only the in-frame ones, dropping some. The sample has under 200,000 clones, 70% to 90% seen once. Sequenced material: peripheral blood. These receptors all come from a middle-aged man with active or convalescent COVID-19. Both conserved end residues are part of each CDR3. The order of the fields is CDR3 length, V gene, D gene, J gene, clone size, CDR3 protein, CDR3 DNA. The D gene is left open where the match is weak. The size entry is marked missing in some rows and otherwise reads once, few, many or a size class.

16,TRBV27,TRBD1,TRBJ2-2,once,CASSAAGTGDTGELFF,TGTGCCAGCAGTGCCGCCGGGACAGGGGACACCGGGGAGCTGTTTTTT
13,TRBV5-1,-,TRBJ1-2,-,CASSLADYYGYTF,TGCGCCAGCAGCTTGGCAGATTACTATGGCTACACCTTC
16,TRBV11-2,TRBD2,TRBJ2-3,-,CASSLDVAGTTDTQYF,TGTGCCAGCAGCTTAGACGTAGCGGGAACCACAGATACGCAGTATTTT
14,TRBV28,TRBD1,TRBJ1-2,-,CASSIMTGIYGYTF,TGTGCCAGCAGCATCATGACAGGGATCTATGGCTACACCTTC
15,TRBV9,-,TRBJ2-7,-,CASSVTPGVPYEQYF,TGTGCCAGCAGCGTCACCCCAGGGGTCCCCTACGAGCAGTACTTC
14,TRBV14,-,TRBJ1-2,-,CASSPSIDSYGYTF,TGTGCCAGCAGCCCCTCTATCGATTCGTATGGCTACACCTTC
15,TRBV28,TRBD1,TRBJ2-3,once,CASRGGDRVTDTQYF,TGTGCCAGCAGGGGGGGGGACAGGGTTACAGATACGCAGTATTTT
14,TRBV30,-,TRBJ1-2,-,CAWSVIAGYYGYTF,TGTGCCTGGAGTGTTATCGCAGGGTACTATGGCTACACCTTC
16,TRBV2,TRBD1,TRBJ1-4,-,CASTYTGTGLGEKLFF,TGTGCCAGCACCTACACCGGGACAGGCTTAGGTGAAAAACTGTTTTTT
17,TRBV7-9,-,TRBJ2-2,-,CASSLAQSTTSTGELFF,TGTGCCAGCAGCTTAGCGCAGTCGACGACTAGCACCGGGGAGCTGTTTTTT
16,TRBV18,-,TRBJ2-2,-,CASSPPTSLIAGELFF,TGTGCCAGCTCACCACCAACTAGTTTAATTGCCGGGGAGCTGTTTTTT
11,TRBV28,-,TRBJ1-1,-,CASSSQVKAFF,TGTGCCAGCAGTTCACAGGTTAAAGCTTTCTTT
14,TRBV2,-,TRBJ2-2,-,CASQGLRDTGELFF,TGTGCCAGCCAGGGGTTGCGGGACACCGGGGAGCTGTTTTTT
14,TRBV10-3,-,TRBJ1-4,-,CAISNRDSGEKLFF,TGTGCCATCAGCAACCGGGACTCTGGTGAAAAACTGTTTTTT
14,TRBV7-9,-,TRBJ2-2,-,CASSPGIATGELFF,TGTGCCAGCAGCCCCGGGATTGCCACCGGGGAGCTGTTTTTT
15,TRBV9,TRBD1,TRBJ1-2,few,CASSVTGEIGYGYTF,TGTGCCAGCAGCGTTACAGGGGAGATTGGCTATGGCTACACCTTC
16,TRBV6-1,-,TRBJ1-1,-,CASSEDGTRLNTEAFF,TGTGCCAGCAGTGAAGATGGGACACGACTGAACACTGAAGCTTTCTTT
15,TRBV5-4,-,TRBJ1-2,-,CASSLAGYGSYGYTF,TGTGCCAGCAGCTTGGCAGGGTACGGCTCCTATGGCTACACCTTC
15,TRBV5-1,-,TRBJ1-6,-,CASSILGEGNSPLHF,TGCGCCAGCTCCATCCTCGGGGAGGGGAATTCACCCCTCCACTTT
11,TRBV6-2/TRBV6-3,-,TRBJ1-2,-,CASSSNYGYTF,TGTGCCAGCAGTTCGAACTATGGCTACACCTTC
18,TRBV27,TRBD1,TRBJ2-2,-,CASSSTGSGRRRTGELFF,TGTGCCAGCAGTTCGACAGGGTCCGGTAGGAGACGCACCGGGGAGCTGTTTTTT
14,TRBV6-5,-,TRBJ1-2,-,CASSYSRGGYGYTF,TGTGCCAGCAGTTACTCACGGGGTGGGTATGGCTACACCTTC
14,TRBV6-5,-,TRBJ1-2,once,CASKPGETNYGYTF,TGTGCCAGCAAACCGGGAGAAACTAACTATGGCTACACCTTC
14,TRBV27,-,TRBJ1-2,-,CASSPRQENYGYTF,TGTGCCAGCAGTCCAAGACAGGAGAACTATGGCTACACCTTC
14,TRBV27,-,TRBJ2-7,-,CASSIQGLSYEQYF,TGTGCCAGCAGCATCCAGGGGCTTTCCTACGAGCAGTACTTC
13,TRBV19,-,TRBJ1-1,-,CASSATGKTEAFF,TGTGCCAGTAGTGCCACAGGGAAGACTGAAGCTTTCTTT
13,TRBV7-9,-,TRBJ2-7,-,CASSFEVSIEQYF,TGTGCCAGCAGCTTTGAGGTTAGCATCGAGCAGTACTTC
22,TRBV6-2/TRBV6-3,TRBD2,TRBJ2-5,once,CASSQRLAGGPDQNRIGETQYF,TGTGCCAGCAGCCAAAGACTAGCGGGGGGGCCAGATCAAAATCGAATAGGAGAGACCCAGTACTTC
14,TRBV5-5,-,TRBJ1-4,-,CASSRDVNNEKLFF,TGTGCCAGCAGCCGGGATGTAAATAATGAAAAACTGTTTTTT
12,TRBV6-5,TRBD1,TRBJ1-1,-,CASSSGQVEAFF,TGTGCCAGCAGTTCTGGACAGGTAGAAGCTTTCTTT